A selection of T cell receptor beta chains follows, all from one sample in a study of T cells expressing NK-cell markers. Following a re-call of the 5' RACE reads, TCRdb has one entry per CDR3 protein and lacks DNA. The sample includes about 550,000 distinct CDR3 sequences. Source material: blood T cells: a sorted CD56 or NKG2C T cell subset, CD4+ or CD8+ T cells, or bulk PBMC T cells (not recorded which). These TCRs come from a man between 18 and 29 years old in good health. CDR3s include the opening cysteine and the closing phenylalanine or tryptophan. The order of the fields is V gene, J gene, CDR3 protein.

V: TRBV12-3/TRBV12-4; J: TRBJ2-7; CDR3: CASSHAGTNYEQYF
V: TRBV15; J: TRBJ1-1; CDR3: CATRTGLQTEAFF
V: TRBV20-1; J: TRBJ2-1; CDR3: CSASPKTSGSGNEQFF
V: TRBV5-1; J: TRBJ2-2; CDR3: CASSLRQGRRSSGITGELFF
V: TRBV2; J: TRBJ1-5; CDR3: CASSEGGDVGGEHF
V: TRBV6-6; J: TRBJ2-3; CDR3: CASSYQGMDTQYF
V: TRBV7-8; J: TRBJ2-5; CDR3: CASSSGRYQETQYF
V: TRBV20-1; J: TRBJ2-5; CDR3: CSVSDRAAGETQYF
V: TRBV7-2; J: TRBJ2-5; CDR3: CASSAIEETQYF
V: TRBV6-2/TRBV6-3; J: TRBJ2-1; CDR3: CASSYSIGQGLGNEQFF
V: TRBV12-3/TRBV12-4; J: TRBJ2-7; CDR3: CASSPRLSSYEQYF
V: TRBV9; J: TRBJ2-1; CDR3: CASSVRDRSSYNEQFF
V: TRBV15; J: TRBJ2-1; CDR3: CATRGDRGFNNEQFF
V: TRBV10-3; J: TRBJ1-4; CDR3: CAAQKTNRNEKLFF
V: TRBV7-2; J: TRBJ2-6; CDR3: CASNPLVLGANVLTF
V: TRBV7-2; J: TRBJ2-3; CDR3: CASNRGLAIDTQYF
V: TRBV9; J: TRBJ2-1; CDR3: CASSIETSGRPHEQFF
V: TRBV24-1; J: TRBJ2-1; CDR3: CATSVGEGYNEQFF
V: TRBV11-2; J: TRBJ2-1; CDR3: CASSSPQGGERSYNEQFF
V: TRBV12-3/TRBV12-4; J: TRBJ2-1; CDR3: CASSSPAGGYNEQFF
V: TRBV7-9; J: TRBJ2-5; CDR3: CASSPPRLTAMWETQYF
V: TRBV24-1; J: TRBJ1-3; CDR3: CATSDLTPTLPGNTIYF
V: TRBV20-1; J: TRBJ2-3; CDR3: CSVRWEGPPDTQYF
V: TRBV29-1; J: TRBJ2-3; CDR3: CSVLGLLENTDTQYF
V: TRBV5-1; J: TRBJ2-2; CDR3: CASSSSPQAGELFF
V: TRBV5-1; J: TRBJ2-2; CDR3: CASGRANTGELFF
V: TRBV7-2; J: TRBJ2-7; CDR3: CASSQGLAGSYF
V: TRBV12-3/TRBV12-4; J: TRBJ2-3; CDR3: CASRTAGGADTQYF
V: TRBV7-2; J: TRBJ2-3; CDR3: CASGAGASDTQYF
V: TRBV20-1; J: TRBJ2-5; CDR3: CSARTSGRGTETQYF
V: TRBV18; J: TRBJ2-4; CDR3: CASSPLVGGVAKNIQYF
V: TRBV2; J: TRBJ2-3; CDR3: CVRGESPDTQYF
V: TRBV29-1; J: TRBJ2-7; CDR3: CSVADLYEQYF
V: TRBV11-2; J: TRBJ1-5; CDR3: CASSGLTGRAEPQHF
V: TRBV7-2; J: TRBJ1-6; CDR3: CASSLSLNSPLHF
V: TRBV12-3/TRBV12-4; J: TRBJ2-5; CDR3: CASRGTGSGTQYF
V: TRBV28; J: TRBJ2-7; CDR3: CASTRNYEQYF
V: TRBV12-3/TRBV12-4; J: TRBJ1-5; CDR3: CASSRPGRGDQPQHF
V: TRBV6-5; J: TRBJ2-1; CDR3: CASSYSIAGGLWDNEQFF
V: TRBV7-9; J: TRBJ2-7; CDR3: CASSLFSSGRNMAYEQYF
V: TRBV5-1; J: TRBJ2-3; CDR3: CASSNTDTQYF
V: TRBV6-2/TRBV6-3; J: TRBJ2-3; CDR3: CASSYRVKDTQYF